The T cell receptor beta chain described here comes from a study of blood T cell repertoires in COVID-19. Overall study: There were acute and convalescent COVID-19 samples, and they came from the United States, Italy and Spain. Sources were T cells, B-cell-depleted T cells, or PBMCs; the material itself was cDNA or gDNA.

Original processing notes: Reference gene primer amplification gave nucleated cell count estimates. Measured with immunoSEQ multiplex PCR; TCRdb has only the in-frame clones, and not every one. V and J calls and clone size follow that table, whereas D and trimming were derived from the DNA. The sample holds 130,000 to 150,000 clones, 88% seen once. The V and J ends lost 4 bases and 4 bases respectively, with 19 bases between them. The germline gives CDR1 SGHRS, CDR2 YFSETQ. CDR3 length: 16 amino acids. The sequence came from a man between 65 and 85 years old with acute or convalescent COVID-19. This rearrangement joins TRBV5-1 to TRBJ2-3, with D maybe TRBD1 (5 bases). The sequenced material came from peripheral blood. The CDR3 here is CASSHEWGPGADTQYF. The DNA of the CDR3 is TGCGCCAGCAGCCATGAATGGGGCCCAGGTGCAGATACGCAGTATTTT.